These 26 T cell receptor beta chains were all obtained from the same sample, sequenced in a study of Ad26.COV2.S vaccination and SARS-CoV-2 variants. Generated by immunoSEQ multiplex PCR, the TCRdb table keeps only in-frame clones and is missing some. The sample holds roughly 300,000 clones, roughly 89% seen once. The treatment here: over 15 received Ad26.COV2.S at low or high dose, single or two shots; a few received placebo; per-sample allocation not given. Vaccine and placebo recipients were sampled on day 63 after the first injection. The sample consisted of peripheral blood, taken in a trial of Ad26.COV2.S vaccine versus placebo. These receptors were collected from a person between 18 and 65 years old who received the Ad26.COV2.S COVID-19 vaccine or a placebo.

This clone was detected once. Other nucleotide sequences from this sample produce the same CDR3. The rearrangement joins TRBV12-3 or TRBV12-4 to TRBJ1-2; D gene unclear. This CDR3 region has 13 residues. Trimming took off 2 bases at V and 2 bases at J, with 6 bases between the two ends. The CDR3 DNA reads TGTGCCAGCAGTTTAAGAAGAAACTATGGCTACACCTTC. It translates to CASSLRRNYGYTF.

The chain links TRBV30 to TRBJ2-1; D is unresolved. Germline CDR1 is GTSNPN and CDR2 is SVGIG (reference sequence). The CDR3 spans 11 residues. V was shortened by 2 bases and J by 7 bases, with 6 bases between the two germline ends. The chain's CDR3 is CAWSSWNEQFF. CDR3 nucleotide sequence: TGTGCCTGGAGTTCGTGGAATGAGCAGTTCTTC.

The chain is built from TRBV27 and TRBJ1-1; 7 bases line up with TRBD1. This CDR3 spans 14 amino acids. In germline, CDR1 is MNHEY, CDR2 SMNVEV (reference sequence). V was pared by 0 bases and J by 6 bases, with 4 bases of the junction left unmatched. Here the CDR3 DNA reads TGTGCCAGCAGTTTATCCCACAGGGGCGCTGAAGCTTTCTTT. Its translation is CASSLSHRGAEAFF.

The CDR3 DNA reads as TGTGCCACCCATCAGGGTCGGCAAGACACCATATATTTT. Its protein product is CATHQGRQDTIYF. The chain carries TRBV24-1 and TRBJ1-3; D is possibly TRBD1 (5 bases). The V and J ends lost 9 bases and 8 bases respectively, with 16 bases between them. The germline CDR1 and CDR2 sequences are KGHDR and SFDVKD. This CDR3 comprises 13 residues.

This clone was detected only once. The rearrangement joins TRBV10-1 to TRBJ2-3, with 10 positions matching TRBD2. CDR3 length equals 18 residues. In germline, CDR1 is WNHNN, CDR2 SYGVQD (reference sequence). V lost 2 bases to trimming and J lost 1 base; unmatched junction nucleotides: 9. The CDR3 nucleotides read TGCGCCAGCAGTGAGATGGCTAGCGGGAGCGAGGGCACAGATACGCAGTATTTT. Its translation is CASSEMASGSEGTDTQYF.

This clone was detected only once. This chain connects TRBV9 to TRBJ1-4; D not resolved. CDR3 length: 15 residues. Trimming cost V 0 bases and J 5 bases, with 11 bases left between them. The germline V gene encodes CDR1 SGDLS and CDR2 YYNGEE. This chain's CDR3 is CASSVDSGRNEKLFF. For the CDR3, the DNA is TGTGCCAGCAGCGTAGATTCCGGGCGCAATGAAAAACTGTTTTTT.

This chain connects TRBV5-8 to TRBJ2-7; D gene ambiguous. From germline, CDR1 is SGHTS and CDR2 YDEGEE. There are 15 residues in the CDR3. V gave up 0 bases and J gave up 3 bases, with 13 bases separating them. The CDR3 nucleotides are TGTGCCAGCAGCTTGGCCTTTGGAGCCCACTACGAGCAGTACTTC. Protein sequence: CASSLAFGAHYEQYF.

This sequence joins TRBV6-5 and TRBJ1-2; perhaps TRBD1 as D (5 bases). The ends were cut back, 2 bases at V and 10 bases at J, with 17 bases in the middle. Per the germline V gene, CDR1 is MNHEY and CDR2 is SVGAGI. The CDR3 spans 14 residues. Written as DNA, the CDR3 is TGTGCCAGCAGTTACATGTCAGGGTTGCATCTCTACACCTTC. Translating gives CASSYMSGLHLYTF.

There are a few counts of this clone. The CDR3 sequence: CASSQDPILRGQSSNTEAFF. The CDR3 coding sequence is TGTGCCAGCAGCCAAGATCCCATTTTGAGGGGGCAGTCATCCAACACTGAAGCTTTCTTT. V and J are TRBV4-2 and TRBJ1-1; 7 nucleotides align to TRBD1. V shed 0 bases, J shed 2 bases, and the junction held 18 bases outside the gene matches. Germline V lookup: CDR1 LGHNA, CDR2 YNFKEQ. The CDR3 contains 20 residues.

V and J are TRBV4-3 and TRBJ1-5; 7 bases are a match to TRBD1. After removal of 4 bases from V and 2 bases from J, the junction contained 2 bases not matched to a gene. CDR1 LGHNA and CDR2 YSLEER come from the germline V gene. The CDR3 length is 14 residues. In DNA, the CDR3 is TGCGCCAGCAGCCGTGGGACAGGCAATCAGCCCCAGCATTTT. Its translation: CASSRGTGNQPQHF.

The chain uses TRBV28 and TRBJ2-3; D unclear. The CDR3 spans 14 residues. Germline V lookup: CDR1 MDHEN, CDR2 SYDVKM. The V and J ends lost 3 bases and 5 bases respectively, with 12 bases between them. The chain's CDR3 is CASSFLRAEDTQYF. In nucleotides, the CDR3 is TGTGCCAGCAGTTTTTTGCGAGCAGAAGATACGCAGTATTTT.

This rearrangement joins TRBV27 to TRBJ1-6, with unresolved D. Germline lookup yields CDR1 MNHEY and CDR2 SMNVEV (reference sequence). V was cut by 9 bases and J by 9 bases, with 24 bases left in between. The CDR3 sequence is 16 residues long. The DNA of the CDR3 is TGTGCCAGTCGAATGATTAACCGTGCGGCCGGTTCACCCCTCCACTTT. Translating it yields CASRMINRAAGSPLHF.

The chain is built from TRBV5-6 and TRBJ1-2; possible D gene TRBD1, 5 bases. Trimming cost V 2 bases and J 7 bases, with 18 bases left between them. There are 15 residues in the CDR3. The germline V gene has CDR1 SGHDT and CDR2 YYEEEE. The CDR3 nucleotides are TGTGCCAGCAGCTTCCCCCCAGGGACTATCCGTGGCTACACCTTC. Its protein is CASSFPPGTIRGYTF.

CDR3 amino acids: CASSAGFAEQFF. The CDR3, as DNA: TGTGCCAGCAGTGCAGGGTTCGCTGAGCAGTTCTTC. J is TRBJ2-1 and V is TRBV12-3 or TRBV12-4; tentative D call: TRBD1 (5 bases). The CDR3 has 12 amino acids. Trimming shortened V by 5 bases and J by 9 bases, and 11 bases separated the two germline ends.

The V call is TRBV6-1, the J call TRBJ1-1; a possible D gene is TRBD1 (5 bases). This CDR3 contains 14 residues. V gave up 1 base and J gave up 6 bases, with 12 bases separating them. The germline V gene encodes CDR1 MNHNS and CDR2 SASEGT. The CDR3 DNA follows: TGTGCCAGCAGTGAAGGGGCAGGGAGAGCTGAAGCTTTCTTT. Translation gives CASSEGAGRAEAFF.

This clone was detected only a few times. The CDR3 coding sequence is TGTGCCAGCAGCCACCCCGGACAGGGCGTTAACTATGGCTACACCTTC. It is translated as CASSHPGQGVNYGYTF. J is TRBJ1-2 and V is TRBV4-2; TRBD1 matches 8 bases. The CDR3 spans 16 residues. The V gene's germline CDR1 is LGHNA and CDR2 YNFKEQ. The V segment lost 3 bases and the J segment 1 base; nucleotides outside the gene matches: 7.

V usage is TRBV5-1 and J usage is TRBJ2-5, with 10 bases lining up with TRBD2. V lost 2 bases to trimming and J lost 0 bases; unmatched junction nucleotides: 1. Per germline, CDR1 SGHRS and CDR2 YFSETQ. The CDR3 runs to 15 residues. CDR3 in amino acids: CASSLLAGNQETQYF. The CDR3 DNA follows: TGCGCCAGCAGCTTACTAGCGGGGAACCAAGAGACCCAGTACTTC.

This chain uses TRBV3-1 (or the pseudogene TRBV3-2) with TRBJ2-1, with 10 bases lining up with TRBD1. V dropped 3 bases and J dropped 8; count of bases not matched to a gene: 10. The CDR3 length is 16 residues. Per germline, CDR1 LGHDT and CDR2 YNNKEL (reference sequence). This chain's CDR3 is CASSHPRTGGFDEQFF. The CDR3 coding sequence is TGTGCCAGCAGCCACCCTCGGACAGGGGGTTTTGATGAGCAGTTCTTC.

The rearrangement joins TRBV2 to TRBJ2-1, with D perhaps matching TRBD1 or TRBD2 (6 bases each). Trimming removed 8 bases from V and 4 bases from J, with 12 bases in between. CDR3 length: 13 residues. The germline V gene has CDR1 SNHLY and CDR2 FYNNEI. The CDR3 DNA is TGTGCCAGCGGGGGGCTAACTTACAATGAGCAGTTCTTC. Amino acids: CASGGLTYNEQFF.

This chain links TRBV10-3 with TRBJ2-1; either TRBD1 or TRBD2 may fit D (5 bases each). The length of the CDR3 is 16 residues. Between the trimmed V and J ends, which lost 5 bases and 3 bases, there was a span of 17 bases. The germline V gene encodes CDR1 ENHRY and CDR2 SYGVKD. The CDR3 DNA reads TGTGCCATCAGTTTCGGGGCCCCTGGGCTCTACAATGAGCAGTTCTTC. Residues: CAISFGAPGLYNEQFF.

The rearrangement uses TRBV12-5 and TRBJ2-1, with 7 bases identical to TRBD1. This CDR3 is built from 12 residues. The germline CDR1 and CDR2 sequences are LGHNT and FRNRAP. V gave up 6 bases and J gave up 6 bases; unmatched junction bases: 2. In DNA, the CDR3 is TGTGCTAGTGGCCGGGACAGCAATGAGCAGTTCTTC. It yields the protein CASGRDSNEQFF.

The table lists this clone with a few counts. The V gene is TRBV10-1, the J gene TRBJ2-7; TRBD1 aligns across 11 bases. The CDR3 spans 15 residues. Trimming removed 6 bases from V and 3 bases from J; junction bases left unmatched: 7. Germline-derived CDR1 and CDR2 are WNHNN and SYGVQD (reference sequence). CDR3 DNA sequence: TGCGCCAGCAGCCCGACCGGGACAGGGGGCTACGAGCAGTACTTC. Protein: CASSPTGTGGYEQYF.

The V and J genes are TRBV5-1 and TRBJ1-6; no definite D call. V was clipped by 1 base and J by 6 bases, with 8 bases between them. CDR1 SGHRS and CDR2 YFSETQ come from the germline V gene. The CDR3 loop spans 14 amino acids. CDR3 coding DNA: TGCGCCAGCAGCTTGTCGCAGCCTAATTCACCCCTCCACTTT. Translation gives CASSLSQPNSPLHF.

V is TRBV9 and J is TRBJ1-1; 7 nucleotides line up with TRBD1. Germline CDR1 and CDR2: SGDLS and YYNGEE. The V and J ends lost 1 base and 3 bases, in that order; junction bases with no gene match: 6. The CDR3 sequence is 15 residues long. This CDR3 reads CASSVTGDTYTEAFF. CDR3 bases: TGTGCCAGCAGCGTAACAGGGGATACCTACACTGAAGCTTTCTTT.

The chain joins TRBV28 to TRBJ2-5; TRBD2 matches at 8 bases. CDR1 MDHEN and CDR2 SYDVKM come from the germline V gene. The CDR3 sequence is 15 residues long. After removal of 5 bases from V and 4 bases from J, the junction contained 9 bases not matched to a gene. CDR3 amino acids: CASSPTGGPRETQYF. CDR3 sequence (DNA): TGTGCCAGCAGTCCCACGGGAGGGCCGCGAGAGACCCAGTACTTC.

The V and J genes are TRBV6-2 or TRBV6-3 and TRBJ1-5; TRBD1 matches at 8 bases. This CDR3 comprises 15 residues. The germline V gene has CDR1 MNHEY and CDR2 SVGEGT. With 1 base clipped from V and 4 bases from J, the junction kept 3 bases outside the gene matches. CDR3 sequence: CASSYLGQVNQPQHF. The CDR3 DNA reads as TGTGCCAGCAGTTACTTGGGACAGGTTAATCAGCCCCAGCATTTT.